This TCR beta chain was captured by sequencing in a study of blood T cell repertoires in COVID-19. As for the study in general: Acute-phase and convalescent COVID-19 samples originated in the United States, Italy and Spain. Sample material is recorded as cDNA or gDNA derived from T cells, B-cell-depleted T cells, or PBMCs.

Germline V gives CDR1 SGHRS, CDR2 YFSETQ. The CDR3 covers 14 residues. With V trimmed by 3 bases and J by 4 bases, 6 bases remained unmatched. In the authors' methods: Estimation of nucleated cell counts relied on the amplification of reference gene primers. Libraries were prepared by immunoSEQ multiplex PCR; TCRdb keeps only in-frame clonotypes and omits some of them. V, J and clone size derive from that table, while D and trimming were established from the DNA sequence. The sample includes 50,000 to 65,000 clones, over 80% seen only once; the top ten take 5% to 5.5%. The chain is built from TRBV5-1 and TRBJ1-2; 7 bases agree with TRBD1. The receptor was derived from a man aged 70 or older with acute or convalescent COVID-19. The sequencing input was peripheral blood. The chain's CDR3 is CASSSQGKRYGYTF. CDR3 in DNA: TGCGCCAGCAGCTCACAGGGGAAACGCTATGGCTACACCTTC.